This T cell receptor (beta chain) was profiled in a study of shared clonotypes between healthy human individuals. Findings and caveats of the study: Roughly 5% was the fraction of naive CD4 clonotypes found shared across a few donors.

Healthy HIV-negative adults with no recent acute infections or vaccinations were recruited as donors. This CDR3 spans 13 amino acids. V shed 0 bases and J shed 2 bases, with 5 bases lying between them. Looked up from germline, CDR1 is SGHRS and CDR2 is YFSETQ. Of note for this clone: Antigen: not known. Other DNA sequences from this sample encode an identical CDR3 as well.

Per the original methods: From ImmunoSEQ came sequences covering only the junction and carrying no quality scores, so filtering differed. The table came from immunoSEQ multiplex PCR; TCRdb's copy has only in-frame clones and leaves some out. V and J calls and clone size are those listed in that table; D and trimming were worked out from the DNA. The sample holds 950,000 to 1,200,000 clones, 70% to 85% seen once. This clonotype was sampled from a man aged 18 to 29 in good health. Some clones in this sample may be carry-over from other donors' samples. The sample was memory CD4+ T cells from PBMCs. Subset here: CD45RA-negative fraction. V gene TRBV5-1 combines with J gene TRBJ1-2; D uncertain. The CDR3 region is CASSLARNYGYTF. For the CDR3, the DNA is TGCGCCAGCAGCTTGGCCAGGAACTATGGCTACACCTTC.